One and the same sample provided the 2 T cell receptor beta chains below, sequenced in a study of PD-1 blockade in classical Hodgkin lymphoma. The data were produced by immunoSEQ multiplex PCR, yet TCRdb's version contains in-frame clones alone and is incomplete. The table lists fewer than 3,500 clones, approximately 80% of them singletons. Documented time point: newly diagnosed, previously untreated cHL patient sample. Through magnetic negative selection, CD8+ T cells were separated from PBMCs that had been thawed. The sequenced material came from CD8+ T cells from blood. These receptors were obtained from a human donor with classical Hodgkin lymphoma.

This chain uses TRBV28 with TRBJ2-4; D gene unclear. Trimming took off 5 bases at V and 3 bases at J, with 14 bases between the two ends. The CDR3 sequence is 15 residues long. Germline V gene data show CDR1 as MDHEN and CDR2 as SYDVKM. The CDR3 spells CASSLPNMGKNIQYF. The CDR3 nucleotides read TGTGCCAGCAGTCTCCCCAACATGGGCAAAAACATTCAGTACTTC.

This clone has only a few counts. This chain links TRBV27 with TRBJ1-3; weak D call: TRBD1 (6 bases). Per the germline V gene, CDR1 is MNHEY and CDR2 is SMNVEV (reference sequence). The CDR3 covers 15 residues. V shed 5 bases and J shed 0 bases, with 11 bases lying between them. The CDR3 spells CASSPTGTSGNTIYF. The CDR3 bases are TGTGCCAGCAGTCCAACAGGGACCTCTGGAAACACCATATATTTT.